This T cell receptor (beta chain) was profiled in a study of T cell responses to AZD1222 COVID-19 vaccine. CDR1 is SGHTA, CDR2 FQGNSA, per germline. V shed 6 bases and J 0 bases; nucleotides not matched to a gene: 6. The CDR3 length is 17 residues. TCRdb's table, derived via immunoSEQ multiplex PCR, lists solely in-frame clones and lacks some. This table holds approximately 90,000 clones, 65% to 90% found once. The V gene is TRBV7-2, the J gene TRBJ2-3; 13 positions agree with TRBD2. The starting material was peripheral blood, obtained on day 0 of AZD1222 vaccination. This sequence was found in an adult in good health. Here the CDR3 DNA reads TGTGCCAGCAGTCTGACTAGCGGGAGGCCTAGCACAGATACGCAGTATTTT. Translating gives CASSLTSGRPSTDTQYF.